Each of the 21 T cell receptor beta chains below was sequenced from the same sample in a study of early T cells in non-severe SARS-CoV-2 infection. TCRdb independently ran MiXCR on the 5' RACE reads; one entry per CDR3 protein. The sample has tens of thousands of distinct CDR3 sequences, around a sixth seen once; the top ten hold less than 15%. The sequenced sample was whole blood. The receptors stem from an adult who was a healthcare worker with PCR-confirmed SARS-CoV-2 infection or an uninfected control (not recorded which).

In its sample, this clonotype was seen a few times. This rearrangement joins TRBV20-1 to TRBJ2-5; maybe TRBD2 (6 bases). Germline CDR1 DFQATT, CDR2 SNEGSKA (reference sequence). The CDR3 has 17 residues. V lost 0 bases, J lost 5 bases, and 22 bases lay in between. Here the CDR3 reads CSARDPHGRGRMETQYF. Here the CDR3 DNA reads TGCAGTGCTAGAGATCCCCACGGGCGGGGTAGGATGGAGACCCAGTACTTC.

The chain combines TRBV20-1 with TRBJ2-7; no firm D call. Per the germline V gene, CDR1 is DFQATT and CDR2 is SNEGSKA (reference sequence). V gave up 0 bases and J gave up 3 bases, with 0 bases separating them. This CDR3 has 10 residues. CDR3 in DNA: TGCAGTGCTAGAGACTACGAGCAGTACTTC. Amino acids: CSARDYEQYF.

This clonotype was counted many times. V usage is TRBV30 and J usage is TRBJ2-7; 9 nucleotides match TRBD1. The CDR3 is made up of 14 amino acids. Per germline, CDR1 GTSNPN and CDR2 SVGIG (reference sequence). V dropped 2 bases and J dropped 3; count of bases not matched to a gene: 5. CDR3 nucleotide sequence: TGTGCCTGGAGTACAGGGGGCTCGATCTACGAGCAGTACTTC. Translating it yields CAWSTGGSIYEQYF.

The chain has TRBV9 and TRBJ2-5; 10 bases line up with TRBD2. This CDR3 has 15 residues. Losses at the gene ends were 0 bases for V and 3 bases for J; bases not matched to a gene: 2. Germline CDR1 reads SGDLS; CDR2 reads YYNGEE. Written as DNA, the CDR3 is TGTGCCAGCAGCGTAGTGAGCGGGGGGGAAGAGACCCAGTACTTC. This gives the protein CASSVVSGGEETQYF.

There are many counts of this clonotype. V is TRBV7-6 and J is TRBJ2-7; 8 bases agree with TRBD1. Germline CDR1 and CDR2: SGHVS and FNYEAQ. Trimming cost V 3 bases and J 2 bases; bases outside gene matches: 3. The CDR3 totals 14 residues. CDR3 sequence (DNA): TGTGCCAGCAGCTTTGGGGACAGGCCCTACGAGCAGTACTTC. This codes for CASSFGDRPYEQYF.

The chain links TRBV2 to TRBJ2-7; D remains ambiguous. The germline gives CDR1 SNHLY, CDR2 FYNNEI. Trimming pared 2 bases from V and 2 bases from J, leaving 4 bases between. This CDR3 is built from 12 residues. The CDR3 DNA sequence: TGTGCCAGCAGTGAATTCCCCTACGAGCAGTACTTC. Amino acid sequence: CASSEFPYEQYF. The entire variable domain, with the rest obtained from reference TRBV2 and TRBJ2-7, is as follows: EPEVTQTPSHQVTQMGQEVILRCVPISNHLYFYWYRQILGQKVEFLVSFYNNEISEKSEIFDDQFSVERPDGSNFTLKIRSTKLEDSAMYFCASSEFPYEQYFGPGTRLTVT.

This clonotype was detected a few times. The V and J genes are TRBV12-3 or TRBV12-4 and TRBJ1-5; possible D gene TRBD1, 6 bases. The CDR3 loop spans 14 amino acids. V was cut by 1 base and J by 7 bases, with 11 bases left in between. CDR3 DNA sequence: TGTGCCAGCAGTTTAGGCAGGGGAGGCCAGCCCCAGCATTTT. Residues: CASSLGRGGQPQHF.

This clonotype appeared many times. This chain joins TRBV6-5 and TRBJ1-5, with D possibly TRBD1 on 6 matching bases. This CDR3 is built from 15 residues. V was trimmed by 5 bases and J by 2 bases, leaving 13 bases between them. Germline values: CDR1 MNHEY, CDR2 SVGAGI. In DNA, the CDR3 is TGTGCCAGCAGTCCCAGGGGTTTGGGCAATCAGCCCCAGCATTTT. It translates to CASSPRGLGNQPQHF.

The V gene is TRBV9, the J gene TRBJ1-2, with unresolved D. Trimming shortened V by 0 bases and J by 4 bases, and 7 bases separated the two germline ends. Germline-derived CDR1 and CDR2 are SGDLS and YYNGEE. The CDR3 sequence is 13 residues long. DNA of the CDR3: TGTGCCAGCAGCGTAGCTCACGTCTATGGCTACACCTTC. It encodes CASSVAHVYGYTF.

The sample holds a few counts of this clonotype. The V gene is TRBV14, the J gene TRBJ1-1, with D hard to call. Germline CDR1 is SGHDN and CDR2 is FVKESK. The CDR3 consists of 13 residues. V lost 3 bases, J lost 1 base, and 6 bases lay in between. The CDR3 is CASSQAKNTEAFF. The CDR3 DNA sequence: TGTGCCAGCAGCCAGGCAAAGAACACTGAAGCTTTCTTT.

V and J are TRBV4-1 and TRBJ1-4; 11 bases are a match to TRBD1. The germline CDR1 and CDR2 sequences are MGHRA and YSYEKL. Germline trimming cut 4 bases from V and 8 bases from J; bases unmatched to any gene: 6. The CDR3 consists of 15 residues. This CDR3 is CASSPRDRGGEKLFF. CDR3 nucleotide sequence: TGCGCCAGCAGCCCCCGGGACAGGGGGGGCGAAAAACTGTTTTTT.

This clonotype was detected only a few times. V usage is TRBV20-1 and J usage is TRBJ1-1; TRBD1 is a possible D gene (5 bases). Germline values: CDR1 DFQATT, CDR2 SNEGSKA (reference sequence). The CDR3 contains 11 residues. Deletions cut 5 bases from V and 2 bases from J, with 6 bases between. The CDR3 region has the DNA TGCAGTGCTGGGGGAAACACTGAAGCTTTCTTT. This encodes CSAGGNTEAFF.

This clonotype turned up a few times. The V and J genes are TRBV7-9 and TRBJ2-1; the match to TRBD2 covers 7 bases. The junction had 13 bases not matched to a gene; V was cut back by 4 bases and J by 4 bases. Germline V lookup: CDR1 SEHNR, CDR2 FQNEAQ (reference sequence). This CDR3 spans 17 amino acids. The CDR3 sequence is CASSSGLRPSGYNEQFF. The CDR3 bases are TGTGCCAGCAGCTCGGGTTTACGACCTAGCGGATACAATGAGCAGTTCTTC.

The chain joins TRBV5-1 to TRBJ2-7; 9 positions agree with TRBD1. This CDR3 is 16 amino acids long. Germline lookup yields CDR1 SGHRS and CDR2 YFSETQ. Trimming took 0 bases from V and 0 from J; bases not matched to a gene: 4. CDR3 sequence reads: CASSLAWDRASYEQYF. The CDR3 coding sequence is TGCGCCAGCAGCTTGGCCTGGGACAGGGCCTCCTACGAGCAGTACTTC.

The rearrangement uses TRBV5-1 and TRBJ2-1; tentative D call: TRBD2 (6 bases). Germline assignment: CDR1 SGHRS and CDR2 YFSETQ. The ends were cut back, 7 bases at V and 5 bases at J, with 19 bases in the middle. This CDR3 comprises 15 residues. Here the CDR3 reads CASGPSAGTNNEQFF. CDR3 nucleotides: TGCGCCAGCGGGCCCTCGGCGGGGACGAACAATGAGCAGTTCTTC. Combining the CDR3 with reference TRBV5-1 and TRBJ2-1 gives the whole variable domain KAGVTQTPRYLIKTRGQQVTLSCSPISGHRSVSWYQQTPGQGLQFLFEYFSETQRNKGNFPGRFSGRQFSNSRSEMNVSTLELGDSALYLCASGPSAGTNNEQFFGPGTRLTVL.

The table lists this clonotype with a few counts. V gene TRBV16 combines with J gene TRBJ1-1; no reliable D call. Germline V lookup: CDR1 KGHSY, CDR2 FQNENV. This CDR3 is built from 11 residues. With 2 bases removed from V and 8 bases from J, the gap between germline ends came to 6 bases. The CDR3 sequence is CASSQRTEAFF. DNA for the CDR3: TGTGCCAGCAGCCAAAGGACCGAAGCTTTCTTT.

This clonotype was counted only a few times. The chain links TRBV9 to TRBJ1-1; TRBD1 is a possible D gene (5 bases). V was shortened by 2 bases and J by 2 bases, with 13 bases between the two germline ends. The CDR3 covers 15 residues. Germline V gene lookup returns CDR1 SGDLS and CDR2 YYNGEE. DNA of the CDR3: TGTGCCAGCAGCGTTGGAGGACACCTTAACACTGAAGCTTTCTTT. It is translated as CASSVGGHLNTEAFF.

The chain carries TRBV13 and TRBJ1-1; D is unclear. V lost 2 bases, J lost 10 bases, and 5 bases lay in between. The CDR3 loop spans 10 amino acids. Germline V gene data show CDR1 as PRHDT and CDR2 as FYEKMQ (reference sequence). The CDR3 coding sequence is TGTGCCAGCAGCTTAACCAGAGCTTTCTTT. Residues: CASSLTRAFF.

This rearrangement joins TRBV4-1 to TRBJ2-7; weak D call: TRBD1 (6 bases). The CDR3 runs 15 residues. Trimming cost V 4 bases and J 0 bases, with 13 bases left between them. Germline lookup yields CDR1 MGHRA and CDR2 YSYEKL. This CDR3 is CASSLHGQSSYEQYF. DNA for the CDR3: TGCGCCAGCAGCCTCCACGGACAGTCCTCCTACGAGCAGTACTTC.

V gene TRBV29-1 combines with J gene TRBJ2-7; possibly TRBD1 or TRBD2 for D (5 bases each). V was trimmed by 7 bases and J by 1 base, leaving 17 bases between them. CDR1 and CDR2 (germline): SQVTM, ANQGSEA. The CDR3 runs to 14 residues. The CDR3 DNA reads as TGCAGCGCCGAACCCGGGACGGGATCCTACGAGCAGTACTTC. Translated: CSAEPGTGSYEQYF.

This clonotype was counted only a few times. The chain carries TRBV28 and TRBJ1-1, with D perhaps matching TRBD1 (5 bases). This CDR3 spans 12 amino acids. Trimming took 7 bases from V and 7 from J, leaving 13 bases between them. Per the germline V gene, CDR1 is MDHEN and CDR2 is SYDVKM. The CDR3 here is CASTKSGGEAFF. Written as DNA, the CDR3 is TGTGCCAGCACCAAATCGGGGGGTGAAGCTTTCTTT.